Shown below are 24 T cell receptor beta chains from a single sample sequenced in a study of T cell responses to AZD1222 COVID-19 vaccine. TCRdb's copy holds only in-frame clones and misses some; the assay was immunoSEQ multiplex PCR. The data contain about 150,000 clones, 85% to 95% of them seen just once; the ten biggest clones take up 1.5%. Sample: peripheral blood, taken 28 days after the second AZD1222 dose. These receptors originate from an adult who received the AZD1222 COVID-19 vaccine.

Comment on this clone: Relative to the germline gene, one junction end is altered; a read error may explain this. The CDR3 DNA reads TGTGCCAGTACTATAAGGAGGGCCCAGGGGAGTAGCAATCAGCCCCAGCATTTT. Residues: CASTIRRAQGSSNQPQHF. V and J are TRBV19 and TRBJ1-5, with a weak D call TRBD1 (6 bases). Germline CDR1 LNHDA, CDR2 SQIVND (reference sequence). The length of the CDR3 is 18 residues.

The V gene is TRBV28, the J gene TRBJ2-7; 12 nucleotides align to TRBD2. Germline CDR1 reads MDHEN; CDR2 reads SYDVKM. Unmatched junction bases numbered 7, after V lost 6 bases and J lost 4 bases. The CDR3 is 15 amino acids. The CDR3 loop reads CASRELAGGPYEQYF. The CDR3 nucleotides are TGTGCCAGCAGGGAGCTAGCGGGAGGGCCTTACGAGCAGTACTTC. The complete variable domain, with remaining parts taken from reference TRBV28 and TRBJ2-7, reads DVKVTQSSRYLVKRTGEKVFLECVQDMDHENMFWYRQDPGLGLRLIYFSYDVKMKEKGDIPEGYSVSREKKERFSLILESASTNQTSMYLCASRELAGGPYEQYFGPGTRLTVT.

V usage is TRBV5-1 and J usage is TRBJ1-3; a possible D gene is TRBD1 (5 bases). The CDR3 consists of 13 residues. Germline loops: CDR1 SGHRS, CDR2 YFSETQ. V was clipped by 5 bases and J by 2 bases, with 8 bases between them. In DNA, the CDR3 is TGCGCCAGCAGGGGGGACCCTGGAAACACCATATATTTT. Translating gives CASRGDPGNTIYF.

This clone was recorded once. The chain carries TRBV19 and TRBJ1-1; D is uncertain. The CDR3 sequence is 14 residues long. Per germline, CDR1 LNHDA and CDR2 SQIVND (reference sequence). Trimming left V 7 bases short and J 4 bases short, with 16 bases between. Here the CDR3 reads CASIEGQLVTEAFF. The CDR3 DNA reads as TGTGCCAGTATTGAGGGCCAGCTGGTCACTGAAGCTTTCTTT.

The chain uses TRBV25-1 and TRBJ1-6, with 7 bases identical to TRBD1. Germline loops: CDR1 MGHDK, CDR2 SYGVNS. V lost 6 bases to trimming and J lost 9 bases; unmatched junction nucleotides: 14. The CDR3 totals 16 residues. The DNA for the CDR3 is TGTGCCAGCAGGCCGCACGGAACAGGGGAGAGTTCACCCCTCCACTTT. Protein sequence: CASRPHGTGESSPLHF.

V and J are TRBV7-8 and TRBJ2-7; the D gene is possibly TRBD1 (6 bases). Germline assignment: CDR1 SGHVS and CDR2 FQNEAQ. The V end lost 5 bases, the J end lost 0 bases, and 17 bases lay between the germline ends. This CDR3 contains 16 residues. CDR3 sequence reads: CASSLLAWTVSYEQYF. CDR3 coding DNA: TGTGCCAGCAGCCTCTTAGCGTGGACAGTCTCCTACGAGCAGTACTTC.

This clone was found a few times. The CDR3 coding sequence is TGTGCCATCAGCAGGGGCGTCGACGAGCAGTACTTC. Protein product: CAISRGVDEQYF. The V gene is TRBV10-3, the J gene TRBJ2-7, with D tentatively TRBD1 (6 bases). The CDR3 totals 12 residues. Germline loops: CDR1 ENHRY, CDR2 SYGVKD. Trimming pared 6 bases from V and 5 bases from J, leaving 11 bases between.

The rearrangement links TRBV6-5 to TRBJ1-1; no definite D call. V shed 5 bases and J shed 1 base, with 8 bases lying between them. Germline CDR1 is MNHEY and CDR2 is SVGAGI. The CDR3 contains 13 residues. CDR3 loop: CASSLGRNTEAFF. The CDR3, as DNA: TGTGCCAGCAGTCTTGGACGGAACACTGAAGCTTTCTTT.

This clone turned up a few times. J is TRBJ2-2 and V is TRBV7-3; D uncertain. Trimming left V 5 bases short and J 5 bases short, with 6 bases between. Germline-derived CDR1 and CDR2 are SGHTA and FQGTGA. The CDR3 is made up of 12 amino acids. CDR3 nucleotides: TGTGCCAGCAGCCCTAGGACCGGGGAGCTGTTTTTT. Translating it yields CASSPRTGELFF. Together with reference TRBV7-3 and TRBJ2-2, the CDR3 gives the full variable domain: GAGVSQTPSNKVTEKGKYVELRCDPISGHTALYWYRQSLGQGPEFLIYFQGTGAADDSGLPNDRFFAVRPEGSVSTLKIQRTERGDSAVYLCASSPRTGELFFGEGSRLTVL.

This clone has only a few counts. This sequence joins TRBV6-5 and TRBJ1-1, with TRBD1 identical over 10 bases. V lost 5 bases, J lost 5 bases, and 8 bases stayed unmatched. Germline V lookup: CDR1 MNHEY, CDR2 SVGAGI. The CDR3 length is 15 residues. The CDR3 sequence is CASSTRTGGGTEAFF. In DNA form, the CDR3 reads TGTGCCAGCAGTACTCGGACAGGGGGTGGGACTGAAGCTTTCTTT.

The chain is built from TRBV6-5 and TRBJ1-5, with D uncertain. This CDR3 is built from 13 residues. V lost 2 bases and J 4 bases, leaving 6 bases between the germline ends. Looked up from germline, CDR1 is MNHEY and CDR2 is SVGAGI. The CDR3 sequence: CASSYTGNQPQHF. DNA of the CDR3: TGTGCCAGCAGTTACACGGGGAATCAGCCCCAGCATTTT.

The rearrangement links TRBV7-6 to TRBJ1-2; 8 nucleotides align to TRBD1. V gave up 5 bases and J gave up 4 bases; unmatched junction bases: 12. This CDR3 has 16 amino acids. Germline-derived CDR1 and CDR2 are SGHVS and FNYEAQ. The chain's CDR3 is CASSPAGGALGYGYTF. The CDR3 nucleotides are TGTGCCAGCAGCCCGGCAGGGGGCGCTTTGGGCTATGGCTACACCTTC.

This clone was counted a single time. The V call is TRBV14, the J call TRBJ1-4; D remains unclear. V lost 4 bases, J lost 4 bases, and 10 bases lay in between. The germline V gene encodes CDR1 SGHDN and CDR2 FVKESK. The CDR3 contains 14 residues. The CDR3 nucleotides are TGTGCCAGCAGCCGTCACGGAGATAATGAAAAACTGTTTTTT. This encodes CASSRHGDNEKLFF.

J is TRBJ1-5 and V is TRBV6-5; D gene unclear. Looked up from germline, CDR1 is MNHEY and CDR2 is SVGAGI. The V gene lost 8 bases and the J gene lost 2 bases, with 13 bases spanning the gap. The CDR3 loop spans 14 amino acids. The DNA of the CDR3 is TGTGCCAGCCTCCCGGGTTTTGGCAATCAGCCCCAGCATTTT. Translating it yields CASLPGFGNQPQHF.

V usage is TRBV23-1 and J usage is TRBJ1-2; D call uncertain. TRBV23-1 is designated an ORF whose function remains uncertain. The CDR3 is made up of 14 amino acids. The ends were cut back, 3 bases at V and 7 bases at J, with 15 bases in the middle. CDR3 residues: CASSHRWGIGGYTF. The CDR3 bases are TGCGCCAGCAGTCACAGGTGGGGTATTGGTGGCTACACCTTC.

This clone showed up just a few times. The V gene is TRBV30, the J gene TRBJ1-2, with a tentative D call TRBD1 (5 bases). In germline, CDR1 is GTSNPN, CDR2 SVGIG (reference sequence). Trimming shortened V by 3 bases and J by 4 bases, and 12 bases separated the two germline ends. This CDR3 contains 13 residues. The CDR3: CAWRNDSSYGYTF. The CDR3 bases are TGTGCCTGGAGGAATGACAGCTCCTATGGCTACACCTTC. The variable domain in full, completed from reference TRBV30 and TRBJ1-2, reads SQTIHQWPATLVQPVGSPLSLECTVEGTSNPNLYWYRQAAGRGLQLLFYSVGIGQISSEVPQNLSASRPQDRQFILSSKKLLLSDSGFYLCAWRNDSSYGYTFGSGTRLTVV.

V usage is TRBV19 and J usage is TRBJ2-7, with D possibly being TRBD2 (5 bases). CDR3 length: 15 amino acids. V lost 0 bases to trimming and J lost 2 bases, with 11 bases between them. In germline, CDR1 is LNHDA, CDR2 SQIVND (reference sequence). CDR3 nucleotide sequence: TGTGCCAGTAGTATAGATGGCGGCGGGCCCTACGAGCAGTACTTC. As protein: CASSIDGGGPYEQYF. Looking up the rest from reference TRBV19 and TRBJ2-7 gives the full variable domain: DGGITQSPKYLFRKEGQNVTLSCEQNLNHDAMYWYRQDPGQGLRLIYYSQIVNDFQKGDIAEGYSVSREKKESFPLTVTSAQKNPTAFYLCASSIDGGGPYEQYFGPGTRLTVT.

V gene TRBV13 combines with J gene TRBJ2-1; D is perhaps TRBD2 (6 bases). This CDR3 has 17 residues. Looked up from germline, CDR1 is PRHDT and CDR2 is FYEKMQ (reference sequence). Trimming stripped 4 bases from V and 6 bases from J, with 22 bases between. Here the CDR3 reads CASSWDNSGPRSNEQFF. The CDR3, as DNA: TGTGCCAGCAGCTGGGATAATAGCGGTCCTCGGTCCAATGAGCAGTTCTTC.

The V and J genes are TRBV18 and TRBJ1-1; D may be TRBD1 (5 bases). Germline V gene sequence: CDR1 KGHSH, CDR2 LQKENI. This CDR3 has 13 amino acids. The V end was cut by 8 bases, the J end by 1 base, with 11 bases between. The DNA for the CDR3 is TGTGCCAGCAACCCTGGGGGGAACACTGAAGCTTTCTTT. Translated, it gives CASNPGGNTEAFF.

V gene TRBV7-9 combines with J gene TRBJ1-1, with 8 bases lining up with TRBD1. Germline trimming cut 0 bases from V and 3 bases from J; bases unmatched to any gene: 6. The CDR3 sequence is 16 residues long. CDR1 and CDR2 (germline): SEHNR, FQNEAQ (reference sequence). CDR3 region: CASSLARTGFHTEAFF. CDR3 DNA sequence: TGTGCCAGCAGCTTAGCCCGGACAGGGTTCCACACTGAAGCTTTCTTT. The full variable domain, completed using reference TRBV7-9 and TRBJ1-1, is DTGVSQNPRHKITKRGQNVTFRCDPISEHNRLYWYRQTLGQGPEFLTYFQNEAQLEKSRLLSDRFSAERPKGSFSTLEIQRTEQGDSAMYLCASSLARTGFHTEAFFGQGTRLTVV.

The chain joins TRBV18 to TRBJ2-2; TRBD2 might be the D (6 bases). Germline CDR1 is KGHSH and CDR2 is LQKENI. CDR3 length equals 15 residues. V dropped 0 bases and J dropped 3 bases, with 8 bases sitting between them. CDR3 DNA sequence: TGTGCCAGCTCACCACCATGGGGGGACACCGGGGAGCTGTTTTTT. It translates to CASSPPWGDTGELFF.

J is TRBJ1-1 and V is TRBV14; TRBD1 is a possible D gene (6 bases). Per germline, CDR1 SGHDN and CDR2 FVKESK. V was cut by 3 bases and J by 3 bases, with 17 bases left in between. The CDR3 loop spans 16 amino acids. CDR3 protein: CASSHHLGTPHTEAFF. CDR3 DNA sequence: TGTGCCAGCAGCCATCACCTTGGGACACCCCACACTGAAGCTTTCTTT. Drawing the rest from reference TRBV14 and TRBJ1-1, the complete variable domain is EAGVTQFPSHSVIEKGQTVTLRCDPISGHDNLYWYRRVMGKEIKFLLHFVKESKQDESGMPNNRFLAERTGGTYSTLKVQPAELEDSGVYFCASSHHLGTPHTEAFFGQGTRLTVV.

This clone was picked up one time. The chain links TRBV28 to TRBJ1-4; 9 bases line up with TRBD1. The trim removed 4 bases at V and 3 bases at J, leaving 9 bases unmatched. The germline gives CDR1 MDHEN, CDR2 SYDVKM. The CDR3 is made up of 17 amino acids. CDR3 amino acids: CASSSWTGVVPNEKLFF. Written as DNA, the CDR3 is TGTGCCAGCAGTTCCTGGACAGGGGTCGTGCCTAATGAAAAACTGTTTTTT.

This chain uses TRBV21-1 with TRBJ1-5; TRBD1 reflects the table's D call only, with no check against the DNA. TRBV21-1 has pseudogene status. The CDR3 has 17 residues. The CDR3 region is CASSKANVQVKDQPQHF. CDR3 nucleotides: TGTGCCAGCAGCAAAGCCAACGTCCAGGTGAAAGATCAGCCCCAGCATTTT.